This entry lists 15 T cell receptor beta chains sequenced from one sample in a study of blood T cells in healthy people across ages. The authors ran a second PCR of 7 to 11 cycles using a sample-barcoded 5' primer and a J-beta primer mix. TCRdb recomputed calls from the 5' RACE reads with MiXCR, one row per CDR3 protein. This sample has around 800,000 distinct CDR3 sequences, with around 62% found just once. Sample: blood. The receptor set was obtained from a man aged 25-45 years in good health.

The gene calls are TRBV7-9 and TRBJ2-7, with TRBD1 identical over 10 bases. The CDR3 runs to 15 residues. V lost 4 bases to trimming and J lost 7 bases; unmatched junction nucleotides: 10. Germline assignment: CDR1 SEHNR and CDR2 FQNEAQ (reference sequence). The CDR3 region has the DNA TGTGCCAGCAGCTCCGGGACAGGGGATCACAATGAGCAGTACTTC. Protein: CASSSGTGDHNEQYF.

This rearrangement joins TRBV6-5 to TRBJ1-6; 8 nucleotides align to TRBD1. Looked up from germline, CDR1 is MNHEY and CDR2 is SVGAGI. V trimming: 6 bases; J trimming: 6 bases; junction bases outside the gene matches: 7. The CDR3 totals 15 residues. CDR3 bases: TGTGCCAGCAGCTACCGGACAGGGCGTAATTCACCCCTCCACTTT. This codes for CASSYRTGRNSPLHF.

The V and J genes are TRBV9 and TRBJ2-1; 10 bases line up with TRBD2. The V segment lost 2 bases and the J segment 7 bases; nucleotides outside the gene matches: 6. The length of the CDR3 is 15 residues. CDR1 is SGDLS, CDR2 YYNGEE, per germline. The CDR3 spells CASSVRTSGGNEQFF. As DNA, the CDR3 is TGTGCCAGCAGCGTCAGGACTAGCGGCGGGAATGAGCAGTTCTTC.

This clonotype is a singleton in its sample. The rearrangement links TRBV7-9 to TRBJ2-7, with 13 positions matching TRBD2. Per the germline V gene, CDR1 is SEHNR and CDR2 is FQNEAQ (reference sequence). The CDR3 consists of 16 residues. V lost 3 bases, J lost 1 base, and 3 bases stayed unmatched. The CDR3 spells CASSLTGLAGSYEQYF. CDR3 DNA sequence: TGTGCCAGCAGCTTGACGGGACTAGCGGGATCCTACGAGCAGTACTTC. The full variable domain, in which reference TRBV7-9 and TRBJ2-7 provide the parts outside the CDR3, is DTGVSQNPRHKITKRGQNVTFRCDPISEHNRLYWYRQTLGQGPEFLTYFQNEAQLEKSRLLSDRFSAERPKGSFSTLEIQRTEQGDSAMYLCASSLTGLAGSYEQYFGPGTRLTVT.

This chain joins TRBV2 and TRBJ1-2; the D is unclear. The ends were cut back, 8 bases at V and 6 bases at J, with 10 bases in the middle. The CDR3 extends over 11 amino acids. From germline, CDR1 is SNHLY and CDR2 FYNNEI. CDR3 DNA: TGTGCCAGCGAACAGAGCGATGGCTACACCTTC. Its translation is CASEQSDGYTF.

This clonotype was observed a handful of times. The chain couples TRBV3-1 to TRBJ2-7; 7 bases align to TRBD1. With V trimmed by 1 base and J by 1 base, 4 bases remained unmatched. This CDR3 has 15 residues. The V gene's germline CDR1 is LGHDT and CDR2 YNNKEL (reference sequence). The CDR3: CASSQGAGGSYEQYF. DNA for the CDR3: TGTGCCAGCAGCCAAGGGGCAGGGGGTTCCTACGAGCAGTACTTC.

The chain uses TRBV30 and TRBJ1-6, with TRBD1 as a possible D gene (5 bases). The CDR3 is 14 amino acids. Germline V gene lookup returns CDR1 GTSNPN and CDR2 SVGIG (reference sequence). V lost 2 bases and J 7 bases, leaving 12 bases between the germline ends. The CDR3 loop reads CAWSKGLGNSPLHF. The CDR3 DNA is TGTGCCTGGAGTAAGGGGCTTGGGAATTCACCCCTCCACTTT. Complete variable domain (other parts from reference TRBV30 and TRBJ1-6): SQTIHQWPATLVQPVGSPLSLECTVEGTSNPNLYWYRQAAGRGLQLLFYSVGIGQISSEVPQNLSASRPQDRQFILSSKKLLLSDSGFYLCAWSKGLGNSPLHFGNGTRLTVT.

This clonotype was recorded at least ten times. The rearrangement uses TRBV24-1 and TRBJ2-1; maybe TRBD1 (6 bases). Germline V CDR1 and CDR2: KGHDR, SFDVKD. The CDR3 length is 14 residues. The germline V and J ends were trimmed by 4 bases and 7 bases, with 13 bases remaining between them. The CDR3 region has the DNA TGTGCCACCAGTGACCGAACAGGGCGGAATGAGCAGTTCTTC. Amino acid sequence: CATSDRTGRNEQFF.

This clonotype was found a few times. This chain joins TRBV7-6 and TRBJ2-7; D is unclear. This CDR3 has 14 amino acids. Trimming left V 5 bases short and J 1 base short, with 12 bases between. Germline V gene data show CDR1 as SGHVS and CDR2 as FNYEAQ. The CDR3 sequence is CASSPWGNSYEQYF. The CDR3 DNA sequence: TGTGCCAGCAGCCCGTGGGGTAATTCCTACGAGCAGTACTTC.

The CDR3 protein is CASSQEPGQGLNTEAFF. DNA for the CDR3: TGTGCCAGCAGCCAGGAACCGGGACAGGGGCTGAACACTGAAGCTTTCTTT. The chain links TRBV4-2 to TRBJ1-1; 10 nucleotides align to TRBD1. Germline CDR1 and CDR2: LGHNA and YNFKEQ. CDR3 size: 17 residues. V dropped 3 bases and J dropped 0; count of bases not matched to a gene: 7.

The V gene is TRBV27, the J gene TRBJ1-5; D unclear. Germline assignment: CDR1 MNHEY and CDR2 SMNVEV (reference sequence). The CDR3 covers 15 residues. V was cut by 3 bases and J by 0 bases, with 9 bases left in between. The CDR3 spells CASSFYSDSNQPQHF. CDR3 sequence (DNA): TGTGCCAGCAGTTTTTACTCAGATAGCAATCAGCCCCAGCATTTT.

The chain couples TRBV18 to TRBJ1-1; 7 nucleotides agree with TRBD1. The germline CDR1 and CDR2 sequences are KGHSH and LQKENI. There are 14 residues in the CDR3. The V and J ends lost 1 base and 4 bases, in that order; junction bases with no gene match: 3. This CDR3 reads CASSPQGAVTEAFF. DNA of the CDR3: TGTGCCAGCTCACCACAGGGGGCTGTCACTGAAGCTTTCTTT.

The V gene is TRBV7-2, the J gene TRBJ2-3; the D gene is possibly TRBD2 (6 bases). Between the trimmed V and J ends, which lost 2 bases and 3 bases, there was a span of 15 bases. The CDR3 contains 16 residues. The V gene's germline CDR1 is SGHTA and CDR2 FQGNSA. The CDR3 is CASSLKRRETTDTQYF. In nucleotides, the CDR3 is TGTGCCAGCAGCTTAAAGCGGAGGGAGACGACAGATACGCAGTATTTT.

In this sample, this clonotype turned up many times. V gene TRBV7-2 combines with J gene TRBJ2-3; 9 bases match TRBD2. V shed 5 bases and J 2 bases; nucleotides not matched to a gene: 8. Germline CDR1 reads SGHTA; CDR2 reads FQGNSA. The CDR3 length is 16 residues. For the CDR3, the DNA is TGTGCCAGCAGCACAAGAGCGGGGGGCGTCACAGATACGCAGTATTTT. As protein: CASSTRAGGVTDTQYF.

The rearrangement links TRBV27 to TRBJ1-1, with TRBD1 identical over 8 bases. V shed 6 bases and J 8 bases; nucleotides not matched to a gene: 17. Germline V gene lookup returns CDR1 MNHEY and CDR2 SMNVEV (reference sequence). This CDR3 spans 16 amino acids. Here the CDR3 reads CASSTTGAAKPGEAFF. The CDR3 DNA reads TGTGCCAGCAGCACGACAGGGGCCGCGAAGCCCGGGGAAGCTTTCTTT.